Below, 4 T cell receptor beta chains from the same sample are listed, as sequenced in a study of cytomegalovirus exposure and HLA in healthy donors. Both 60 Vbeta primers and 13 Jbeta primers went into the PCR. Here immunoSEQ multiplex PCR was the method, and the copy in TCRdb shows in-frame clones only, minus some. The profile shows roughly 150,000 clones, around 85% of them singletons. Input material: PBMCs. Receptor source: a male donor in good health and CMV-seronegative.

The chain uses TRBV5-4 and TRBJ2-1, with 15 bases lining up with TRBD2. Germline CDR1 SGHNT, CDR2 YYREEE (reference sequence). Germline trimming cut 4 bases from V and 10 bases from J; bases unmatched to any gene: 6. The CDR3 contains 15 residues. The CDR3 DNA follows: TGTGCCAGCAGCCGGACTAGCGGGGGGGCAAGAGAGCAGTTCTTC. Protein: CASSRTSGGAREQFF.

J is TRBJ2-3 and V is TRBV27; 11 bases match TRBD1. Trimming at V came to 6 bases and at J to 2 bases, leaving 4 bases not matched to a gene. This CDR3 has 15 amino acids. Germline CDR1 is MNHEY and CDR2 is SMNVEV (reference sequence). CDR3 residues: CASRPGQGVTDTQYF. The CDR3 DNA reads as TGTGCCAGCAGACCGGGACAGGGGGTCACAGATACGCAGTATTTT.

This clone has a handful of counts. The V and J genes are TRBV6-5 and TRBJ2-1; 7 nucleotides align to TRBD2. The junction had 5 bases not matched to a gene; V was cut back by 2 bases and J by 7 bases. Germline CDR1 reads MNHEY; CDR2 reads SVGAGI. The CDR3 has 14 residues. CDR3 sequence: CASSYVPAGNEQFF. Here the CDR3 DNA reads TGTGCCAGCAGTTACGTGCCAGCGGGAAATGAGCAGTTCTTC.

This sequence joins TRBV6-5 and TRBJ2-1; 14 nucleotides agree with TRBD2. This CDR3 is built from 15 residues. The germline CDR1 and CDR2 sequences are MNHEY and SVGAGI. The ends lost 2 bases at V and 9 bases at J; junction bases unmatched: 3. The CDR3 sequence is CASSYPTSGGGEQFF. The CDR3 DNA sequence: TGTGCCAGCAGTTACCCGACTAGCGGGGGGGGTGAGCAGTTCTTC.